The subject of this entry is one T cell receptor (beta chain). The antigen remains unidentified. This specimen belongs to a study of T-cell reconstitution after alpha-beta-depleted transplantation in children. The study's findings and limits: After one year, T-cell counts and TCRbeta diversity mostly came from new T cells.

Unique molecular identifiers were used in preparing the TCRbeta library. A single record per CDR3 protein comes from TCRdb applying MiXCR to the PCR reads. The sample has some 310,000 distinct CDR3 sequences; approximately 23% are singletons. There are 14 residues in the CDR3. Germline V CDR1 and CDR2: MGHRA, YSYEKL. Germline trimming cut 6 bases from V and 7 bases from J; bases unmatched to any gene: 9. Sequencing used PBMCs, mostly from graft donor cells, obtained 180 days after TCRalphabeta/CD19-depleted stem cell transplant. This sequence was found in a male patient between 5 and 17 years old who had a stem cell transplant for acute lymphoblastic leukemia, so the T cells may come from the graft donor. V gene TRBV4-1 combines with J gene TRBJ2-5; TRBD1 aligns across 9 bases. The CDR3 loop reads CASRTGTGSPTQYF. Here the CDR3 DNA reads TGCGCCAGCAGAACCGGGACAGGGTCCCCGACCCAGTACTTC.